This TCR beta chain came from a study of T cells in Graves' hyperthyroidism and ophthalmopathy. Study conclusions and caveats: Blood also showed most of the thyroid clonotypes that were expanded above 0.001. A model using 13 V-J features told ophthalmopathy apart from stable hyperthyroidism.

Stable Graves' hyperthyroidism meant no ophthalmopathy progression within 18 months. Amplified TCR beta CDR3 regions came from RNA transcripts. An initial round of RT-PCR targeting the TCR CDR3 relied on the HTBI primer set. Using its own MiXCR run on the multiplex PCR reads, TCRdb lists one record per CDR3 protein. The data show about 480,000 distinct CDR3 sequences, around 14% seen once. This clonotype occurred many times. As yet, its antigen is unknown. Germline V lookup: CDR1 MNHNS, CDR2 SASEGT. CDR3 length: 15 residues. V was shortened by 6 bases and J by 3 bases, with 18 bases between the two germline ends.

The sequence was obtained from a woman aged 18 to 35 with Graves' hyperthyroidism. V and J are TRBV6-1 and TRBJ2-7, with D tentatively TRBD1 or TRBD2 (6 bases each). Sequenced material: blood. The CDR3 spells CASRAQGGSRYEQYF. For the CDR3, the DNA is TGTGCCAGCAGAGCTCAAGGGGGGTCGCGCTACGAGCAGTACTTC.